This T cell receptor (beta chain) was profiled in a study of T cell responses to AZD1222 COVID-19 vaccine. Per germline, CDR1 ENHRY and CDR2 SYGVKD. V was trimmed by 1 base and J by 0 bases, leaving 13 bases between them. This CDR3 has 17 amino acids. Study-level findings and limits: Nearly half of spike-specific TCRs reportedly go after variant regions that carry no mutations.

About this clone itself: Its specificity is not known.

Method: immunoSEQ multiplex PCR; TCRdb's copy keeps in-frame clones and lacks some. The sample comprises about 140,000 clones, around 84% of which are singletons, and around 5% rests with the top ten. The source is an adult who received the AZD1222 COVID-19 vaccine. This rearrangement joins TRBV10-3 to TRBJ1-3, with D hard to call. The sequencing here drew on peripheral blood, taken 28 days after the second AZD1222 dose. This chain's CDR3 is CAISEYSGRHSGNTIYF. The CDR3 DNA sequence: TGTGCCATCAGTGAGTATTCGGGCAGACACTCTGGAAACACCATATATTTT.